This note documents a single T cell receptor beta chain sequence. Antigen specificity is unknown. Some clones are missing from TCRdb's copy, which holds only in-frame ones; the method was immunoSEQ multiplex PCR. The sample has 53,000 or so clones, around nine tenths seen once. The CDR3 loop spans 18 amino acids. Germline loops: CDR1 KGHSH, CDR2 LQKENI. V was trimmed by 4 bases and J by 1 base, leaving 19 bases between them. This entry comes from a study of radiotherapy plus CTLA-4 blockade in lung cancer. The study, taken as a whole, reports: Reports state that early shifts in blood T cell clones, with interferon-beta, best predicted response. Among blood TCR repertoires after radiotherapy plus ipilimumab, tumor-derived clones expanded.

V usage is TRBV18 and J usage is TRBJ1-4; D perhaps matches TRBD1 (5 bases). The source is a human donor with non-small cell lung cancer whose response to radiotherapy plus ipilimumab could not be evaluated. This specimen was peripheral blood, taken from a patient treated with radiotherapy plus ipilimumab. The CDR3, as DNA: TGTGCCAGCTCACTAGCCTGGACACACCAAAGAACTAATGAAAAACTGTTTTTT. Amino acid sequence: CASSLAWTHQRTNEKLFF.